The 9 T cell receptor beta chains below all came from one sample that was sequenced in a study of blood T cell repertoires in COVID-19. TCRdb's table, derived via immunoSEQ multiplex PCR, lists solely in-frame clones and lacks some. The sample carries 200,000 to 250,000 clones, approximately 90% recorded once. Sample: peripheral blood. These receptors all come from a woman younger than 35 who had recovered from COVID-19.

The sample holds one count of this clone. The chain links TRBV30 to TRBJ1-6, with a possible D match to TRBD1 (5 bases). Germline values: CDR1 GTSNPN, CDR2 SVGIG (reference sequence). Trimming removed 2 bases at V and 6 bases at J, with 11 bases between. The CDR3 is made up of 14 amino acids. For the CDR3, the DNA is TGTGCCTGGAGTTCGGGGGATGGTAATTCACCCCTCCACTTT. It yields the protein CAWSSGDGNSPLHF.

The chain has TRBV14 and TRBJ2-3, with 10 bases fitting TRBD1. CDR1 is SGHDN, CDR2 FVKESK, per germline. J lost 4 bases, V lost 4 bases, and 8 bases had no gene match. The CDR3 loop spans 16 amino acids. The DNA for the CDR3 is TGTGCCAGCAGCCCCCGGGACAGGGGTTTAGCAGATACGCAGTATTTT. Translated, it gives CASSPRDRGLADTQYF. Full variable domain (remainder filled in from reference TRBV14 and TRBJ2-3): EAGVTQFPSHSVIEKGQTVTLRCDPISGHDNLYWYRRVMGKEIKFLLHFVKESKQDESGMPNNRFLAERTGGTYSTLKVQPAELEDSGVYFCASSPRDRGLADTQYFGPGTRLTVL.

The chain has TRBV6-5 and TRBJ2-1; tentatively, D is TRBD2 (6 bases). V gave up 5 bases and J gave up 15 bases, with 26 bases separating them. The CDR3 is 15 amino acids. Germline values: CDR1 MNHEY, CDR2 SVGAGI. The DNA of the CDR3 is TGTGCCAGCAGTCGGTCGGGACTGTCCTCCCCCAAGTGGTTCTTC. Its translation: CASSRSGLSSPKWFF.

This rearrangement joins TRBV7-9 to TRBJ1-2, with D perhaps matching TRBD1 (6 bases). CDR3 length: 18 amino acids. CDR1 SEHNR and CDR2 FQNEAQ come from the germline V gene (reference sequence). With 2 bases removed from V and 0 bases from J, the gap between germline ends came to 19 bases. Here the CDR3 DNA reads TGTGCCAGCAGCTTAAGTCCGGGACACGCCCGAGCTAACTATGGCTACACCTTC. It is translated as CASSLSPGHARANYGYTF.

This chain connects TRBV19 to TRBJ1-3; perhaps TRBD1 as D (6 bases). This CDR3 region has 15 residues. Germline V gene lookup returns CDR1 LNHDA and CDR2 SQIVND (reference sequence). The ends were cut back, 3 bases at V and 4 bases at J, with 13 bases in the middle. CDR3 in DNA: TGTGCCAGTAGTATCCGCCGGGACAAAGGAAACACCATATATTTT. This sequence encodes CASSIRRDKGNTIYF.

This clone was seen a single time. J is TRBJ1-2 and V is TRBV30; 8 positions agree with TRBD1. The CDR3 runs 19 residues. The germline CDR1 and CDR2 sequences are GTSNPN and SVGIG (reference sequence). The junction had 19 bases not matched to a gene; V was cut back by 4 bases and J by 0 bases. The chain's CDR3 is CAWTNAWDRRISSNYGYTF. The CDR3 DNA reads as TGTGCCTGGACCAATGCTTGGGACAGGCGAATATCTTCTAACTATGGCTACACCTTC.

The chain is built from TRBV3-1 (or the pseudogene TRBV3-2) and TRBJ1-2; D is perhaps TRBD1 (6 bases). CDR3 length equals 16 residues. CDR1 LGHDT and CDR2 YNNKEL come from the germline V gene (reference sequence). The germline V and J ends were trimmed by 1 base and 7 bases, with 19 bases remaining between them. The CDR3 nucleotides read TGTGCCAGCAGCCAAGTTTGGTTTGGCAGGGGAATTGGCTACACCTTC. Amino acid sequence: CASSQVWFGRGIGYTF.

The chain uses TRBV11-2 and TRBJ2-1; D is perhaps TRBD2 (6 bases). Germline CDR1 is SGHAT and CDR2 is FQNNGV. There are 15 residues in the CDR3. V was cut by 1 base and J by 8 bases, with 15 bases left in between. The CDR3 DNA is TGTGCCAGCAGCTTAGGTTCGTCTAGCGATGATGAGCAGTTCTTC. This gives the protein CASSLGSSSDDEQFF. Full variable domain (rest looked up from reference TRBV11-2 and TRBJ2-1): EAGVAQSPRYKIIEKRQSVAFWCNPISGHATLYWYQQILGQGPKLLIQFQNNGVVDDSQLPKDRFSAERLKGVDSTLKIQPAKLEDSAVYLCASSLGSSSDDEQFFGPGTRLTVL.

This chain uses TRBV15 with TRBJ2-5, with D possibly TRBD1 on 6 matching bases. The germline gives CDR1 LNHNV, CDR2 YYDKDF (reference sequence). Trimming left V 0 bases short and J 0 bases short, with 11 bases between. This CDR3 is built from 16 residues. CDR3 DNA sequence: TGTGCCACCAGCAGAGATCTAGGGGGATACCAAGAGACCCAGTACTTC. Amino acids: CATSRDLGGYQETQYF.